A selection of T cell receptor beta chains follows, all from one sample in a study of CXCR3-negative and CXCR3-positive naive CD8 T cells. TCRdb reanalyzed the 5' RACE reads and collapses them to one entry per CDR3 protein, without DNA. This listing includes some 120,000 distinct CDR3 sequences. Material: naive CXCR3+ CD8+ T cells from blood. The receptors were gathered from a human donor in good health. Some clones in this sample may be carry-over from other donors' samples. The CDR3 runs from the conserved cysteine through the conserved F or W.

TRBJ2-5 | TRBV4-1 | CASSPDSVNNQETQYF
TRBJ1-2 | TRBV13 | CASSLRGDGDGYTF
TRBJ2-7 | TRBV13 | CASSLQGAGNEQYF
TRBJ1-5 | TRBV10-1 | CASSDRGVGQPQHF
TRBJ2-1 | TRBV7-3 | CASSSGLRSDEQFF
TRBJ2-1 | TRBV20-1 | CSAQGLGSYNEQFF
TRBJ2-1 | TRBV28 | CASSFGDRDYNEQFF
TRBJ2-7 | TRBV28 | CASSFGDIVTNEQYF
TRBJ2-1 | TRBV12-3/TRBV12-4 | CASSLTEGEQFF
TRBJ2-5 | TRBV14 | CASSQESWETQYF
TRBJ1-2 | TRBV11-2 | CASSLRFADLYGYTF
TRBJ2-5 | TRBV7-9 | CASSPRLAETEYF
TRBJ2-3 | TRBV5-5 | CASSLLPGQGSTDTQYF
TRBJ2-1 | TRBV5-1 | CASILRPPRDEQFF
TRBJ2-1 | TRBV7-9 | CASTAKGEQFF
TRBJ1-5 | TRBV5-1 | CASKNRQEPNQPQHF
TRBJ2-1 | TRBV12-3/TRBV12-4 | CASSGGTGGSPSYNEQFF
TRBJ1-4 | TRBV29-1 | CSVERGGGSLNEKLFF
TRBJ2-4 | TRBV29-1 | CSVRTAKNIQYF
TRBJ2-5 | TRBV3-1 | CASSRRDWETQYF
TRBJ2-1 | TRBV7-6 | CASYGGTGEISSYNEQFF
TRBJ2-3 | TRBV7-6 | CASSQQGTADTQYF
TRBJ1-2 | TRBV7-6 | CASSLAGKGYTF
TRBJ2-4 | TRBV4-1 | CASSQTWGPPGGNIQYF
TRBJ2-3 | TRBV7-2 | CASSLTRGRTDTQYF
TRBJ2-7 | TRBV7-9 | CASSPPGTQYEQYF
TRBJ2-1 | TRBV12-3/TRBV12-4 | CASSPTSGRINEQFF
TRBJ2-7 | TRBV28 | CASSVPTGLITYEQYF
TRBJ1-2 | TRBV9 | CASSVGTGADPNF
TRBJ1-5 | TRBV6-6 | CASTGVRGQPQHF
TRBJ2-1 | TRBV10-3 | CAIRDQGMPYNEQFF
TRBJ2-3 | TRBV11-2 | CASSLGVAGIGTDTQYF
TRBJ1-2 | TRBV20-1 | CSARGAAISDGYTF
TRBJ2-5 | TRBV9 | CASSAGTSGGGETQYF
TRBJ1-1 | TRBV11-2 | CASTGQGAQAFF
TRBJ2-4 | TRBV4-3 | CASSQDKGAAGIQYF
TRBJ1-4 | TRBV12-3/TRBV12-4 | CASSFPDRTNEKLFF
TRBJ1-1 | TRBV21-1 | CAGPGLNRGGNPPANTEAFF
TRBJ2-6 | TRBV6-5 | CASSYSGGANVLTF
TRBJ1-1 | TRBV7-9 | CASSSLRGSDTEAFF
TRBJ1-2 | TRBV7-3 | CASSFSLSTGEHGYTF
TRBJ2-7 | TRBV4-1 | CASSQPGASEQYF
TRBJ2-1 | TRBV6-2/TRBV6-3 | CASSYAADEQFF
TRBJ2-7 | TRBV12-3/TRBV12-4 | CASSYSGTGRFKASYEQYF
TRBJ2-7 | TRBV7-9 | CASSSPGGGHEQYF
TRBJ1-1 | TRBV7-9 | CASSSGAAEAFF
TRBJ2-3 | TRBV7-7 | CASSFSGEADTQYF
TRBJ1-4 | TRBV15 | CATSRGSTDKLFF
TRBJ2-5 | TRBV24-1 | CATSHRESETQYF
TRBJ1-3 | TRBV6-1 | CASSERAGSGNTIYF
TRBJ2-5 | TRBV12-3/TRBV12-4 | CASSFRGVQETQYF
TRBJ2-7 | TRBV28 | CASRDRTALYEQYF
TRBJ2-1 | TRBV27 | CASSLGLAAYNEQFF
TRBJ1-2 | TRBV29-1 | CSADFSYGYTF
TRBJ1-4 | TRBV7-2 | CASSLGAGDEKLFF
TRBJ2-7 | TRBV6-5 | CASSYSLSGVLYEQYF
TRBJ1-6 | TRBV7-9 | CASTEESSYNSPLHF
TRBJ1-2 | TRBV21-1 | CASPLGQINYGYTF